The next 27 T cell receptor beta chains were all read from a single sample in a study of blood T cell repertoires in COVID-19. Some clones are missing from TCRdb's copy, which holds only in-frame ones; the method was immunoSEQ multiplex PCR. The data contain tens of thousands of clones, roughly 88% of them singletons. Sample: peripheral blood. These receptors were collected from an elderly woman with active or convalescent COVID-19.

This chain uses TRBV19 with TRBJ1-6; 8 bases are a match to TRBD1. The length of the CDR3 is 13 residues. Losses at the gene ends were 5 bases for V and 7 bases for J; bases not matched to a gene: 1. Germline loops: CDR1 LNHDA, CDR2 SQIVND (reference sequence). The CDR3 DNA reads as TGTGCCAGTAGTGGACAGGGAAATTCACCCCTCCACTTT. This codes for CASSGQGNSPLHF.

The chain employs TRBV3-1 (or the pseudogene TRBV3-2) and TRBJ1-1; D is unresolved. Deletions cut 1 base from V and 8 bases from J, with 23 bases between. Germline V gives CDR1 LGHDT, CDR2 YNNKEL (reference sequence). CDR3 length equals 17 residues. The CDR3 coding sequence is TGTGCCAGCAGCCAAGGGTTCGGGAGGAGTAGGCCCCCCGAAGCTTTCTTT. Translating gives CASSQGFGRSRPPEAFF.

The chain carries TRBV2 and TRBJ2-1, with D perhaps TRBD1 (6 bases). The CDR3 has 13 amino acids. V was cut by 4 bases and J by 3 bases, with 7 bases left in between. From germline, CDR1 is SNHLY and CDR2 FYNNEI. The CDR3 bases are TGTGCCAGCAGTGGGGGACACTACAATGAGCAGTTCTTC. Amino acids: CASSGGHYNEQFF.

This sequence joins TRBV5-6 and TRBJ1-5, with no clear D. The CDR3 is 15 residues long. Trimming shortened V by 4 bases and J by 0 bases, and 11 bases separated the two germline ends. The germline CDR1 and CDR2 sequences are SGHDT and YYEEEE. CDR3 nucleotides: TGTGCCAGCAGCGCGTATCGTTATAGCAATCAGCCCCAGCATTTT. Translation: CASSAYRYSNQPQHF.

The V and J genes are TRBV20-1 and TRBJ1-5; TRBD1 matches at 8 bases. V dropped 3 bases and J dropped 5; count of bases not matched to a gene: 9. The CDR3 is 15 residues long. CDR1 and CDR2 (germline): DFQATT, SNEGSKA (reference sequence). In nucleotides, the CDR3 is TGCAGTGCTAGTACCCCCGGACAGGGAGATCAGCCCCAGCATTTT. It encodes CSASTPGQGDQPQHF.

The rearrangement uses TRBV10-3 and TRBJ2-7; 8 bases map to TRBD2. V shed 3 bases, J shed 4 bases, and the junction held 8 bases outside the gene matches. The length of the CDR3 is 15 residues. Germline V gene lookup returns CDR1 ENHRY and CDR2 SYGVKD. CDR3 sequence: CAISDRWSGSYEQYF. The CDR3 DNA reads as TGTGCCATCAGTGATCGTTGGAGCGGGAGTTACGAGCAGTACTTC.

The chain employs TRBV5-1 and TRBJ2-7, with TRBD2 matching 9 bases. The germline CDR1 and CDR2 sequences are SGHRS and YFSETQ. The CDR3 contains 15 residues. The J segment lost 2 bases and the V segment lost 4 bases, leaving 7 bases of the junction unmatched. The CDR3 DNA sequence: TGCGCCAGCAGCGTAAGCGGGGGGCGAGCCTACGAGCAGTACTTC. Encoded protein: CASSVSGGRAYEQYF.

This clone was counted only a few times. The chain recombines TRBV7-9 with TRBJ1-4; D is perhaps TRBD1 (6 bases). Germline CDR1 SEHNR, CDR2 FQNEAQ (reference sequence). V dropped 2 bases and J dropped 8 bases, with 12 bases sitting between them. This CDR3 is 14 amino acids long. The CDR3 spells CASSLMTGSEKLFF. CDR3 nucleotides: TGTGCCAGCAGCTTAATGACAGGAAGCGAAAAACTGTTTTTT.

The chain carries TRBV4-1 and TRBJ1-5; no firm D call. Germline V lookup: CDR1 MGHRA, CDR2 YSYEKL. There are 16 residues in the CDR3. The V end lost 1 base, the J end lost 6 bases, and 16 bases lay between the germline ends. CDR3 protein: CASSQGAGNLGQPQHF. In DNA form, the CDR3 reads TGCGCCAGCAGCCAAGGAGCCGGGAATCTGGGTCAGCCCCAGCATTTT.

V and J are TRBV2 and TRBJ2-5; 7 bases fit TRBD1. The junction had 5 bases not matched to a gene; V was cut back by 8 bases and J by 5 bases. CDR1 is SNHLY and CDR2 is FYNNEI in the germline V gene. The CDR3 totals 12 residues. This CDR3 is CASGKGAETQYF. CDR3 in DNA: TGTGCCAGCGGCAAGGGGGCGGAGACCCAGTACTTC.

The gene calls are TRBV9 and TRBJ2-5; 7 nucleotides align to TRBD1. Germline lookup yields CDR1 SGDLS and CDR2 YYNGEE. CDR3 length equals 16 residues. J gave up 3 bases and V 0 bases, and 8 bases lay outside the gene matches. CDR3 in DNA: TGTGCCAGCAGCGTAGATACAGGGGTGGGGAAAGAGACCCAGTACTTC. Its translation is CASSVDTGVGKETQYF.

This chain connects TRBV7-2 to TRBJ2-5; D is perhaps TRBD2 (6 bases). The CDR3 runs 13 residues. In germline, CDR1 is SGHTA, CDR2 FQGNSA. Trimming left V 0 bases short and J 7 bases short, with 9 bases between. In nucleotides, the CDR3 is TGTGCCAGCAGCTTAGCAGCGGGCGGGACCCAGTACTTC. Its protein product is CASSLAAGGTQYF.

This clone was detected a few times. The V call is TRBV21-1, the J call TRBJ2-7; the D call of TRBD2 is as the table states it, not checked on the DNA. TRBV21-1 represents a pseudogene. CDR3 length equals 15 residues. CDR3 protein: CASSEGGKGQYEQYF. The DNA of the CDR3 is TGTGCCAGCAGCGAAGGAGGGAAGGGCCAATACGAGCAGTACTTC.

The J gene is TRBJ1-1, the V gene TRBV18; 8 positions agree with TRBD1. There are 13 residues in the CDR3. J lost 2 bases, V lost 6 bases, and 2 bases had no gene match. CDR1 is KGHSH, CDR2 LQKENI, per germline. The CDR3 reads CASSPGGNTEAFF. The CDR3 region has the DNA TGTGCCAGCTCTCCAGGGGGCAACACTGAAGCTTTCTTT.

This clone has just one count. This chain uses TRBV30 with TRBJ1-3, with D possibly being TRBD1 (5 bases). The CDR3 length is 15 residues. Per the germline V gene, CDR1 is GTSNPN and CDR2 is SVGIG (reference sequence). Deletions cut 0 bases from V and 2 bases from J, with 11 bases between. CDR3 sequence reads: CAWSVYSGPGNTIYF. The CDR3 nucleotides read TGTGCCTGGAGTGTATACTCAGGGCCTGGAAACACCATATATTTT. Together with reference TRBV30 and TRBJ1-3, the CDR3 gives the full variable domain: SQTIHQWPATLVQPVGSPLSLECTVEGTSNPNLYWYRQAAGRGLQLLFYSVGIGQISSEVPQNLSASRPQDRQFILSSKKLLLSDSGFYLCAWSVYSGPGNTIYFGEGSWLTVV.

The J gene is TRBJ2-2, the V gene TRBV24-1, with D maybe TRBD1 (6 bases). CDR1 and CDR2 (germline): KGHDR, SFDVKD. The CDR3 runs 14 residues. Deletions cut 5 bases from V and 3 bases from J, with 9 bases between. The CDR3 coding sequence is TGTGCCACCAGTGGGGACACATACACCGGGGAGCTGTTTTTT. Translating it yields CATSGDTYTGELFF.

The chain has TRBV6-5 and TRBJ2-1; D may be TRBD2 (5 bases). There are 11 residues in the CDR3. Trimming cost V 7 bases and J 9 bases, with 10 bases left between them. Germline V gene data show CDR1 as MNHEY and CDR2 as SVGAGI. The DNA of the CDR3 is TGTGCCAGCATCCGAGCGGCTGAGCAGTTCTTC. It codes for CASIRAAEQFF.

The rearrangement links TRBV5-6 to TRBJ1-1; TRBD1 is a possible D gene (5 bases). From germline, CDR1 is SGHDT and CDR2 YYEEEE. CDR3 size: 14 residues. V was pared by 4 bases and J by 8 bases, with 18 bases between. CDR3 protein: CASSGSGTLREAFF. CDR3 bases: TGTGCCAGCAGCGGTTCCGGGACTCTGAGGGAAGCTTTCTTT. Full variable domain (outside the CDR3, taken from reference TRBV5-6 and TRBJ1-1): DAGVTQSPTHLIKTRGQQVTLRCSPKSGHDTVSWYQQALGQGPQFIFQYYEEEERQRGNFPDRFSGHQFPNYSSELNVNALLLGDSALYLCASSGSGTLREAFFGQGTRLTVV.

This clone has only a few counts. The genes are TRBV18 and TRBJ1-6; 7 nucleotides line up with TRBD1. V shed 4 bases and J 5 bases; nucleotides not matched to a gene: 2. The CDR3 has 14 amino acids. Germline lookup yields CDR1 KGHSH and CDR2 LQKENI. CDR3 DNA sequence: TGTGCCAGCTCACGGGACAGAAATAATTCACCCCTCCACTTT. This sequence encodes CASSRDRNNSPLHF.

This chain uses TRBV1 with TRBJ2-7; TRBD1 is the table's D call, not checked against the DNA. TRBV1 is a pseudogene locus. The CDR3 runs to 18 residues. The CDR3 bases are TGCACCAGCAGCCAAGCCCCGAACGTAGGGGCGCATTGGTACGAGCAGTACTTC. It specifies CTSSQAPNVGAHWYEQYF.

CDR3 amino acids: CASSIKGPAGYFRETQYF. CDR3 nucleotide sequence: TGTGCCAGTAGTATAAAGGGGCCAGCGGGATATTTCCGAGAGACCCAGTACTTC. V is TRBV19 and J is TRBJ2-5; 7 bases map to TRBD2. J lost 4 bases, V lost 2 bases, and 16 bases had no gene match. Germline CDR1 LNHDA, CDR2 SQIVND (reference sequence). The CDR3 sequence is 18 residues long. Complete variable domain (other parts from reference TRBV19 and TRBJ2-5): DGGITQSPKYLFRKEGQNVTLSCEQNLNHDAMYWYRQDPGQGLRLIYYSQIVNDFQKGDIAEGYSVSREKKESFPLTVTSAQKNPTAFYLCASSIKGPAGYFRETQYFGPGTRLLVL.

The chain recombines TRBV5-6 with TRBJ2-5; 7 bases map to TRBD1. CDR1 and CDR2 (germline): SGHDT, YYEEEE. This CDR3 contains 15 residues. Trimming at V came to 4 bases and at J to 1 base, leaving 7 bases not matched to a gene. The CDR3 nucleotides are TGTGCCAGCAGCCCCACAGGGGCGGGCCAAGAGACCCAGTACTTC. It translates to CASSPTGAGQETQYF.

This clone was seen just once. The V call is TRBV5-1, the J call TRBJ2-7; 8 bases align to TRBD1. V lost 4 bases and J lost 3; bases outside the gene matches: 12. The CDR3 length is 16 residues. Germline CDR1 is SGHRS and CDR2 is YFSETQ. The CDR3 DNA sequence: TGCGCCAGCAGCCTAGAAGCCGGGACAGGCTACTACGAGCAGTACTTC. Translation: CASSLEAGTGYYEQYF.

This chain joins TRBV15 and TRBJ2-5, with 14 bases identical to TRBD2. In germline, CDR1 is LNHNV, CDR2 YYDKDF (reference sequence). V lost 4 bases and J lost 7; bases outside the gene matches: 5. The CDR3 spans 15 residues. The CDR3 loop reads CATSTGLAGAGTQYF. CDR3 coding DNA: TGTGCCACCAGCACGGGACTAGCGGGAGCGGGGACCCAGTACTTC.

The CDR3 DNA sequence: TGTGCCAGCAGTCGTCGACTAGCGACGTTTCCAGAGACCCAGTACTTC. This encodes CASSRRLATFPETQYF. This chain connects TRBV28 to TRBJ2-5; 8 nucleotides match TRBD2. Losses at the gene ends were 5 bases for V and 4 bases for J; bases not matched to a gene: 12. The length of the CDR3 is 16 residues. Germline values: CDR1 MDHEN, CDR2 SYDVKM.

V usage is TRBV19 and J usage is TRBJ2-3; TRBD2 agrees at 7 bases. V shed 3 bases, J shed 3 bases, and the junction held 9 bases outside the gene matches. There are 16 residues in the CDR3. Germline V lookup: CDR1 LNHDA, CDR2 SQIVND (reference sequence). CDR3: CASSIRASGATDTQYF. CDR3 DNA sequence: TGTGCCAGTAGTATTCGTGCTAGCGGAGCTACAGATACGCAGTATTTT.

This chain uses TRBV19 with TRBJ1-2; 10 nucleotides align to TRBD1. CDR1 and CDR2 from the germline V gene are LNHDA and SQIVND (reference sequence). The V and J ends lost 4 bases and 2 bases, in that order; junction bases with no gene match: 4. This CDR3 region has 15 residues. The CDR3 DNA is TGTGCCAGTAGTACAGACAGGGGGCTCAACTATGGCTACACCTTC. Its protein is CASSTDRGLNYGYTF.